A selection of T cell receptor beta chains follows, all from one sample in a study of T cell changes during pregnancy in multiple sclerosis. TCRdb's copy holds only in-frame clones and misses some; the assay was immunoSEQ multiplex PCR. This table has around 53,000 clones, 90% appearing once. The source was CD8+ T cells from peripheral blood mononuclear cells, collected before pregnancy. The receptors were sampled from a female donor with multiple sclerosis, enrolled in a pregnancy study. Each CDR3 is given with its conserved first and last residue. The D gene is left open where the match is weak. Expanded clones are given a class, and other clones once, few, many or no size at all.

v_gene	abundance	d_gene	j_gene	CDR3aa	CDR3nt
TRBV4-2	NA	TRBD1	TRBJ1-1	CASSQTADREYTEAFF	TGTGCCAGCAGCCAAACGGCGGACAGGGAATATACTGAAGCTTTCTTT
TRBV4-3	NA	NA	TRBJ2-5	CASSQEWAETQYF	TGCGCCAGCAGCCAAGAGTGGGCGGAGACCCAGTACTTC
TRBV14	NA	NA	TRBJ1-1	CASSQSYGTEAFF	TGTGCCAGCAGCCAAAGTTACGGGACTGAAGCTTTCTTT
TRBV6-4	NA	TRBD1	TRBJ1-2	CASSDSGQGYGYTF	TGTGCCAGCAGTGACTCCGGACAGGGCTATGGCTACACCTTC
TRBV29-1	once	NA	TRBJ2-3	CSVTTESTDTQYF	TGCAGCGTTACGACAGAAAGCACAGATACGCAGTATTTT
TRBV19	NA	TRBD1	TRBJ2-7	CASTGTVGEQYF	TGTGCCAGTACGGGGACAGTAGGCGAGCAGTACTTC
TRBV9	few	NA	TRBJ1-1	CASSEVGGSTEAFF	TGTGCCAGCAGCGAAGTGGGGGGGAGCACTGAAGCTTTCTTT
TRBV11-2	NA	NA	TRBJ2-5	CASSFGRQGQETQYF	TGTGCCAGCAGCTTCGGTCGGCAGGGCCAAGAGACCCAGTACTTC
TRBV9	NA	NA	TRBJ1-4	CARLAGGKTNEKLFF	TGTGCCAGATTGGCCGGGGGGAAAACTAATGAAAAACTGTTTTTT
TRBV2	once	NA	TRBJ1-3	CASVSGTSSGNTIYF	TGTGCCAGCGTCTCAGGGACAAGCTCTGGAAACACCATATATTTT
TRBV5-8	NA	NA	TRBJ2-3	CASRSGISTDTQYF	TGTGCCAGCAGAAGCGGAATTAGCACAGATACGCAGTATTTT
TRBV4-3	NA	NA	TRBJ2-1	CASSQEMGAPNEQFF	TGCGCCAGCAGCCAAGAAATGGGGGCCCCGAATGAGCAGTTCTTC